The present TCR beta chain was sequenced within a study of control samples from healthy donors and cancer patients. CDR1 is ENHRY, CDR2 SYGVKD, per germline. The CDR3 is 14 amino acids. The V segment lost 2 bases and the J segment 5 bases; nucleotides outside the gene matches: 1. Sequencing was performed with immunoSEQ multiplex PCR; in TCRdb, only in-frame clones are kept and a portion is missing. The sample contains about 170,000 clones, about nine tenths of which appear only once. The specimen sequenced was blood. V is TRBV10-3 and J is TRBJ2-7, with TRBD2 matching 12 bases. This TCR derives from a woman between 25 and 40 years old in good health. In DNA form, the CDR3 reads TGTGCCATCAGTGAGACTAGCGGGGGGAACGAGCAGTACTTC. Protein product: CAISETSGGNEQYF.